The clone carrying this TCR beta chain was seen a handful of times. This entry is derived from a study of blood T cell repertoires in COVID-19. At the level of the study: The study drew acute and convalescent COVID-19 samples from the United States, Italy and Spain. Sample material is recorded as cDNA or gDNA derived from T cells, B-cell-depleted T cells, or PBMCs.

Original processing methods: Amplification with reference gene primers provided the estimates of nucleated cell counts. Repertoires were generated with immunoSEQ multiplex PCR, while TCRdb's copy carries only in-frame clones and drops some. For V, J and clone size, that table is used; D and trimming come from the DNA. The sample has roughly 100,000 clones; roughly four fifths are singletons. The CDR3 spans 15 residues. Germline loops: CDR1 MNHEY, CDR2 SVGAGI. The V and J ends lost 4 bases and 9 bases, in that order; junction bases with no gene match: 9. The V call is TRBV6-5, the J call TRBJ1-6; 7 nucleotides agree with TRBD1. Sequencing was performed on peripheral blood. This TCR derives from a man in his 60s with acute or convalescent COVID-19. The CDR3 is CASSSGQDFSSPLHF. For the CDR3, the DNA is TGTGCCAGCAGTTCCGGACAGGATTTCAGTTCACCCCTCCACTTT.